This paragraph reports one TCR beta chain. The record originates from a study of blood T cell repertoires in COVID-19. In the study overall: Sample material is recorded as cDNA or gDNA derived from T cells, B-cell-depleted T cells, or PBMCs.

The CDR3 extends over 15 amino acids. V lost 0 bases and J 4 bases, leaving 12 bases between the germline ends. Germline V CDR1 and CDR2: SGHAT, FQDESV (reference sequence). Patients at the Seattle site were enrolled during active infection and followed longitudinally. In the source study's methods: Estimated nucleated cell counts came from reference gene primer amplification. The protocol was immunoSEQ multiplex PCR, while the TCRdb copy is restricted to in-frame clones and leaves out a portion. That table supplies the V and J calls and clone size; D and trimming were determined from the DNA. The sample carries around 120,000 clones, roughly 90% recorded once.

The sequencing sample was made of peripheral blood. The rearrangement uses TRBV11-1 and TRBJ1-2; TRBD1 is a possible D gene (5 bases). The receptor was derived from a woman aged 60-70 years with COVID-19, enrolled during active disease. The CDR3 spells CASSLAAQGSYGYTF. CDR3 in DNA: TGTGCCAGCAGCTTAGCGGCGCAGGGCTCCTATGGCTACACCTTC.